Listed here is a single TCR beta chain. In the authors' workflow: Reference gene primer amplification in the assay estimated nucleated cell counts. TCRdb's copy holds only in-frame clones and misses some; the assay was immunoSEQ multiplex PCR. The V and J calls and clone size were taken over from that table, and D and trimming were inferred from the DNA. Of roughly 150,000 clones listed, approximately 88% are singletons. The sample belongs to a study of blood T cell repertoires in COVID-19. The overall study: COVID-19 samples, acute and convalescent, were from the United States, Italy and Spain. Nucleic acid was either cDNA or gDNA, and it came from T cells, B-cell-depleted T cells, or PBMCs.

CDR1 is SQVTM and CDR2 is ANQGSEA in the germline V gene. CDR3 length equals 14 residues. After removal of 0 bases from V and 6 bases from J, the junction contained 4 bases not matched to a gene. This sequence was found in a human donor in a cohort sampled during active COVID-19. Sequencing input: peripheral blood. This sequence joins TRBV29-1 and TRBJ2-7, with 11 bases fitting TRBD2. The DNA of the CDR3 is TGCAGCGTTGAAGATGGACTAGCGGGTACCGAGCAGTACTTC. Its protein product is CSVEDGLAGTEQYF.